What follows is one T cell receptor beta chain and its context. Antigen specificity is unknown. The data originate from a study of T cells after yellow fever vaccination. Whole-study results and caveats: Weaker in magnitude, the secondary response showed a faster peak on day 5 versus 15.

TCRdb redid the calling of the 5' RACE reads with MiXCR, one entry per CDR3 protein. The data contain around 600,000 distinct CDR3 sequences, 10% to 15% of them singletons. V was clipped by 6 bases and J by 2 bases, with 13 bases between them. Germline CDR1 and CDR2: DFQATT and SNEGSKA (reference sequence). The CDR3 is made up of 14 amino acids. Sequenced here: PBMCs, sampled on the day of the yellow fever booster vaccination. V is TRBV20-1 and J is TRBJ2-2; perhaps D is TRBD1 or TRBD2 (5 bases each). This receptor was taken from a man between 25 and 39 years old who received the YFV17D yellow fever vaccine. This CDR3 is CSATGTRNTGELFF. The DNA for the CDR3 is TGCAGTGCCACCGGGACCCGAAACACCGGGGAGCTGTTTTTT.